This TCR beta chain came from a study of blood T cell repertoires in COVID-19 (dated by TCRdb to 2019 to 2021). As for the study more broadly: Samples from collaborators originated in the United States, Italy and Spain and spanned both the acute and convalescent phases of COVID-19. The prospective study material was composed of cDNA or gDNA derived from T cells, B-cell-depleted T cells, or PBMCs. The dataset comprised deeply sampled blood TCRbeta repertoires from subjects exposed to, actively infected with, or recovered from COVID-19. A freely available public database, intended as a resource for researchers studying the immune response to SARS-CoV-2, is where the repertoires were released. The samples were drawn from two sources: the first 160 participants of the ongoing ImmuneRACE study, and over 1,000 subjects contributed by 6 global collaborators. A de-identified subject ID, COVID-19 status, age in years and sex were almost always included in the sample metadata. Where HLA class I and class II types were available, the types were taken from metadata supplied by the sample provider, not from assay-based typing.

Whole blood was collected in K2EDTA tubes by collaborating institutions according to the institutions' own protocols. For TCRbeta analysis, collaborator samples were shipped as frozen whole blood, as isolated PBMCs, or as DNA extracted from either sample type. Trimming costs V 1 base and J 3 bases, and their ends lie 15 bases apart. Looking up the germline V gene yields CDR1 SGHNT and CDR2 YENEEA. Measured from the cysteine to the phenylalanine, the CDR3 is 17 residues long. Only CDR3 DNA remains: 51 bases, in frame from the first base. TCRbeta CDR3 regions were amplified from genomic DNA using the immunoSEQ Assay, a bias-controlled multiplex PCR. The source study handled its data this way. Within the assay, amplification of reference gene primers was used to estimate how many nucleated cells each sample contained. To quantify the absolute abundance of each unique TCRbeta CDR3 rearrangement, sequence reads were collapsed and filtered. For each sample, productive Simpson clonality was calculated by taking the square root of Simpson's diversity index across productive rearrangements. TCRdb re-hosts the immuneACCESS table, in-frame sequences only. Its copies lack some clones; in the studies checked, an unresolved V gene accounts for under half of them, and the cause for the rest is not known. The V and J calls and clone size were taken over from that table, and D and trimming were inferred from the DNA. Present in this sample are about 98,000 clones, 82% of which were seen just once. Together, the top ten hold under 13% of the sample.

Study-wide conclusions, independent of this receptor: How much clinical and demographic metadata was included differed by source and by participant, and the metadata was provided uncurated.

Regarding this clone: This clone's antigen is unknown. One base away there is no much larger clone; base qualities are not given.

This clonotype originated in a man between 65 and 85 years old with active or convalescent COVID-19. This chain joins TRBV11-3 to TRBJ2-2; the D gene is perhaps TRBD1, on 5 matching bases. Sequenced: peripheral blood. The DNA reads as follows: TGTGCCAGCAGCTTAGGAGGACACAATCCCGACACCGGGGAGCTGTTTTTT. Translated, this gives CASSLGGHNPDTGELFF. The full variable domain, with segments outside the CDR3 supplied by the reference TRBV11-3 and TRBJ2-2 proteins, appears as EAGVVQSPRYKIIEKKQPVAFWCNPISGHNTLYWYLQNLGQGPELLIRYENEEAVDDSQLPKDRFSAERLKGVDSTLKIQPAELGDSAVYLCASSLGGHNPDTGELFFGEGSRLTVL.